These 18 T cell receptor beta chains came from one sample sequenced in a study of post-analysis software for immune sequencing data. No antigen has been identified for these receptors. Unique molecular identifiers featured in each of the TCR beta cDNA libraries. TCRdb itself ran the PCR reads through MiXCR, one entry per CDR3 protein. Here the sample spans about 680,000 distinct CDR3 sequences, approximately 60% being singletons. Study observations and caveats: TRBV5-6, TRBV5-1 and TRBV20-1 belonged to a set of about five TRBV segments that were more frequent in patients than controls.

The sample taken for sequencing was blood. These receptors originate from a girl aged 2 to 9 with multiple sclerosis.

V is TRBV7-8 and J is TRBJ2-5, with TRBD1 as a possible D gene (5 bases). The V and J ends lost 3 bases and 4 bases respectively, with 15 bases between them. Germline V gives CDR1 SGHVS, CDR2 FQNEAQ. There are 15 residues in the CDR3. CDR3 coding DNA: TGTGCCAGCAGCTTGAGTCAGGGTTGGGGAGAGACCCAGTACTTC. Its translation: CASSLSQGWGETQYF.

The V gene is TRBV20-1, the J gene TRBJ2-5, with a weak D call TRBD1 (5 bases). Trimming cost V 0 bases and J 2 bases, with 10 bases left between them. This CDR3 contains 14 residues. CDR1 and CDR2 (germline): DFQATT, SNEGSKA (reference sequence). The CDR3 loop is CSARDSQGQETQYF. Written as DNA, the CDR3 is TGCAGTGCTAGAGATTCCCAGGGTCAAGAGACCCAGTACTTC.

The CDR3 is CAISGTFNEQYF. The CDR3 region has the DNA TGTGCCATCAGTGGGACCTTCAATGAGCAGTACTTC. The chain couples TRBV10-3 to TRBJ2-5; D not certain. The CDR3 spans 12 residues. V was pared by 4 bases and J by 11 bases, with 14 bases between. Germline CDR1 and CDR2: ENHRY and SYGVKD.

This clonotype was recorded once. This rearrangement joins TRBV12-3 or TRBV12-4 to TRBJ2-5; D may be TRBD2 (6 bases). The J call is in doubt because the DNA end fits TRBJ2-7 better. This CDR3 is 14 amino acids long. CDR3 sequence reads: CASSFGGEGDEQYF. CDR3 coding DNA: TGTGCCAGCAGTTTCGGGGGAGAGGGAGACGAGCAGTACTTC.

This chain uses TRBV11-2 with TRBJ2-3; a possible D gene is TRBD2 (7 bases). The V gene lost 0 bases and the J gene lost 4 bases, with 20 bases spanning the gap. Germline V gene data show CDR1 as SGHAT and CDR2 as FQNNGV. The CDR3 is 18 residues long. The CDR3 spells CASSLDSFEGGLADTQYF. The CDR3 DNA sequence: TGTGCCAGCAGCTTAGATTCTTTTGAGGGGGGGCTTGCAGATACGCAGTATTTT.

In DNA, the CDR3 is TGCAGCATTACTAGCACAGATACGCAGTATTTT. Its protein product is CSITSTDTQYF. The chain has TRBV29-1 and TRBJ2-3, with D unresolved. Per the germline V gene, CDR1 is SQVTM and CDR2 is ANQGSEA. Trimming pared 8 bases from V and 0 bases from J, leaving 6 bases between. This CDR3 region has 11 residues.

The chain uses TRBV3-1 and TRBJ2-7, with 11 bases identical to TRBD2. Germline CDR1 is LGHDT and CDR2 is YNNKEL (reference sequence). The CDR3 consists of 15 residues. V lost 5 bases to trimming and J lost 2 bases; unmatched junction nucleotides: 5. The chain's CDR3 is CASSYGTSGTYEQYF. CDR3 bases: TGTGCCAGCAGCTACGGGACTAGCGGTACCTACGAGCAGTACTTC.

A few counts support this clonotype. This chain joins TRBV5-1 and TRBJ1-1; 10 nucleotides match TRBD1. J lost 3 bases, V lost 4 bases, and 15 bases had no gene match. Germline assignment: CDR1 SGHRS and CDR2 YFSETQ. This CDR3 region has 18 residues. The CDR3 bases are TGCGCCAGCAGCGCAATTTACCGGGACAGGGGATGGGACACTGAAGCTTTCTTT. It yields the protein CASSAIYRDRGWDTEAFF.

The chain employs TRBV29-1 and TRBJ2-3, with D hard to call. The V gene lost 2 bases and the J gene lost 2 bases, with 8 bases spanning the gap. The CDR3 loop spans 13 amino acids. CDR1 SQVTM and CDR2 ANQGSEA come from the germline V gene. The CDR3, as DNA: TGCAGCGTTGAACCCTCCCACACAGATACGCAGTATTTT. It specifies CSVEPSHTDTQYF.

The chain combines TRBV18 with TRBJ2-7; 7 nucleotides line up with TRBD2. The CDR3 length is 16 residues. The ends lost 0 bases at V and 5 bases at J; junction bases unmatched: 10. Germline lookup yields CDR1 KGHSH and CDR2 LQKENI. The CDR3 coding sequence is TGTGCCAGCTCACCACCGGGGGGAGGGCCTTCCAACGAGCAGTACTTC. Translation gives CASSPPGGGPSNEQYF.

This clonotype was picked up a small number of times. This chain joins TRBV20-1 and TRBJ2-3; 11 bases match TRBD2. Germline CDR1 reads DFQATT; CDR2 reads SNEGSKA (reference sequence). This CDR3 contains 14 residues. J gave up 4 bases and V 4 bases, and 4 bases lay outside the gene matches. DNA of the CDR3: TGCAGTGCTACCACTAGCGGGAGACCAGATACGCAGTATTTT. Translation gives CSATTSGRPDTQYF.

This clonotype was seen a handful of times. The chain uses TRBV7-6 and TRBJ1-2; the D gene is possibly TRBD1 (6 bases). Germline CDR1 is SGHVS and CDR2 is FNYEAQ. The V end lost 4 bases, the J end lost 4 bases, and 16 bases lay between the germline ends. This CDR3 contains 15 residues. The CDR3 nucleotides are TGTGCCAGCAGCTCCGGGGCCGGAGGGGGCTATGGCTACACCTTC. Amino acid sequence: CASSSGAGGGYGYTF.

The chain carries TRBV9 and TRBJ1-2, with TRBD1 identical over 7 bases. The CDR3 extends over 14 amino acids. V shed 4 bases and J 8 bases; nucleotides not matched to a gene: 11. Germline assignment: CDR1 SGDLS and CDR2 YYNGEE. This chain's CDR3 is CASSSEGRGHGYTF. CDR3 bases: TGTGCCAGCAGCTCGGAAGGGAGGGGGCACGGCTACACCTTC.

This clonotype has only one observation. The chain combines TRBV15 with TRBJ2-1; 8 positions agree with TRBD2. The V segment lost 5 bases and the J segment 0 bases; nucleotides outside the gene matches: 3. Germline values: CDR1 LNHNV, CDR2 YYDKDF (reference sequence). This CDR3 has 15 amino acids. In nucleotides, the CDR3 is TGTGCCACCAGCTCCGGGACTAGCTCCTACAATGAGCAGTTCTTC. Amino acid sequence: CATSSGTSSYNEQFF.

The chain is built from TRBV20-1 and TRBJ1-6; D gene ambiguous. CDR1 and CDR2 from the germline V gene are DFQATT and SNEGSKA (reference sequence). V was trimmed by 0 bases and J by 10 bases, leaving 7 bases between them. The CDR3 covers 12 residues. The CDR3 reads CSARDGGSPLHF. The DNA for the CDR3 is TGCAGTGCTAGAGATGGAGGGTCACCCCTCCACTTT.

This chain links TRBV20-1 with TRBJ1-2, with 8 bases matching TRBD1. V shed 0 bases, J shed 3 bases, and the junction held 6 bases outside the gene matches. CDR1 DFQATT and CDR2 SNEGSKA come from the germline V gene (reference sequence). The CDR3 runs to 15 residues. The CDR3 is CSARDGRGRYYGYTF. The CDR3 bases are TGCAGTGCTAGAGATGGCAGGGGGCGTTACTATGGCTACACCTTC.

The CDR3 DNA follows: TGTGCCAGCAACCTCGGGACTCTTTCAGAGACCCAGTACTTC. This encodes CASNLGTLSETQYF. V is TRBV2 and J is TRBJ2-5, with D perhaps TRBD2 (6 bases). Germline CDR1 SNHLY, CDR2 FYNNEI. V lost 7 bases and J lost 4, with 16 bases in between. The CDR3 has 14 amino acids.

The chain joins TRBV5-1 to TRBJ1-4; 8 bases agree with TRBD1. Germline CDR1 SGHRS, CDR2 YFSETQ. J gave up 5 bases and V 4 bases, and 7 bases lay outside the gene matches. The CDR3 length is 15 residues. The CDR3 is CASSRSRGPNEKLFF. CDR3 DNA: TGCGCCAGCAGCCGGTCCAGGGGGCCAAATGAAAAACTGTTTTTT. Full variable domain (outside the CDR3, taken from reference TRBV5-1 and TRBJ1-4): KAGVTQTPRYLIKTRGQQVTLSCSPISGHRSVSWYQQTPGQGLQFLFEYFSETQRNKGNFPGRFSGRQFSNSRSEMNVSTLELGDSALYLCASSRSRGPNEKLFFGSGTQLSVL.